These T cell receptor beta chains were read from a single sample in a study of control samples from healthy donors and cancer patients. Assay used: immunoSEQ multiplex PCR; TCRdb lists only in-frame clones, some missing. The sample carries about 170,000 clones, 93% recorded once. The sample consisted of blood. The receptors come from a woman aged 55-75 years in good health. Each CDR3 is given with its conserved first and last residue. The D gene is left open where the match is weak. Size is stated for part of the rows, as once, few or many counts, or as a class when the clone is expanded.

clone size,D gene,J gene,V gene,CDR3 protein,CDR3 DNA
.,.,TRBJ2-5,TRBV7-2,CASSFYGSETQYF,TGTGCCAGCAGCTTTTACGGGAGCGAGACCCAGTACTTC
few,.,TRBJ1-5,TRBV6-2/TRBV6-3,CASSYATSNQPQHF,TGTGCCAGCAGTTACGCTACTAGCAATCAGCCCCAGCATTTT
.,.,TRBJ1-6,TRBV7-8,CASSSSGLRNSPLHF,TGTGCCAGCAGCTCTTCAGGGCTGCGGAATTCACCCCTCCACTTT
.,.,TRBJ2-7,TRBV7-7,CASSPHGGTQEEQYF,TGTGCTAGCAGCCCCCACGGCGGAACCCAAGAGGAGCAGTACTTC
.,TRBD1,TRBJ2-1,TRBV5-1,CASRDDRGSQFF,TGCGCCAGCAGGGATGACAGGGGAAGTCAGTTCTTC
.,.,TRBJ2-1,TRBV3-1/TRBV3-2,CASSGRSASSYNEQFF,TGTGCCAGCAGCGGGCGGAGTGCAAGCTCCTACAATGAGCAGTTCTTC
few,.,TRBJ1-1,TRBV3-1/TRBV3-2,CASSQGGEAFF,TGTGCCAGCAGCCAAGGGGGTGAAGCTTTCTTT
.,.,TRBJ2-2,TRBV9,CASSVTPLVGSGELFF,TGTGCCAGCAGCGTAACCCCCCTAGTGGGGTCCGGGGAGCTGTTTTTT
.,.,TRBJ2-7,TRBV7-6,CASSLNTRGFSYEQYF,TGTGCCAGCAGCTTAAATACCAGGGGCTTTTCCTACGAGCAGTACTTC
few,.,TRBJ1-2,TRBV4-1,CASSQVLGLGGGYTF,TGCGCCAGCAGCCAGGTGCTGGGCCTAGGGGGTGGCTACACCTTC
few,.,TRBJ1-1,TRBV6-5,CASSLQDLNTEAFF,TGTGCCAGCAGTCTACAGGACCTGAACACTGAAGCTTTCTTT
.,.,TRBJ2-5,TRBV5-6,CASNRLNQGETQYF,TGTGCCAGCAACCGACTGAATCAGGGAGAGACCCAGTACTTC
once,.,TRBJ1-3,TRBV7-9,CASSNSGGNTIYF,TGTGCCAGCAGCAACTCAGGGGGAAACACCATATATTTT
.,TRBD2,TRBJ2-5,TRBV18,CASSPRRLANQETQYF,TGTGCCAGCTCACCAAGGAGACTAGCGAACCAAGAGACCCAGTACTTC
.,.,TRBJ1-1,TRBV6-6,CASSYQGPNTEAFF,TGTGCCAGCAGTTACCAGGGACCAAACACTGAAGCTTTCTTT
.,.,TRBJ1-1,TRBV5-1,CASSRGQFTEAFF,TGCGCCAGCAGTCGCGGGCAGTTCACTGAAGCTTTCTTT
.,.,TRBJ1-1,TRBV15,CATSRPQRNTEAFF,TGTGCCACCAGCAGGCCCCAGAGGAACACTGAAGCTTTCTTT
.,.,TRBJ1-1,TRBV14,CASRSNTEAFF,TGTGCCAGCCGATCTAACACTGAAGCTTTCTTT
.,TRBD2,TRBJ2-7,TRBV9,CASSPTSGGIYEQYF,TGTGCCAGCAGCCCGACTAGCGGGGGCATTTACGAGCAGTACTTC
few,TRBD1,TRBJ1-5,TRBV19,CASRLTGEGNQPQHF,TGTGCCAGTAGGCTGACAGGGGAAGGCAATCAGCCCCAGCATTTT
.,.,TRBJ1-2,TRBV7-3,CASSSPGYGYTF,TGTGCCAGCAGCTCTCCGGGGTATGGCTACACCTTC
.,TRBD1,TRBJ2-7,TRBV6-5,CASSQGQTYEQYF,TGTGCCAGCAGTCAGGGACAGACCTACGAGCAGTACTTC
.,.,TRBJ2-7,TRBV5-1,CASSPRDLAYEQYF,TGCGCCAGCAGCCCCAGGGACCTTGCCTACGAGCAGTACTTC
.,.,TRBJ1-5,TRBV30,CAWSVSGDQPQHF,TGTGCCTGGAGTGTAAGCGGAGATCAGCCCCAGCATTTT
.,TRBD1,TRBJ2-7,TRBV19,CASSGQGRVAYEQYF,TGTGCCAGTAGCGGACAGGGGCGTGTGGCCTACGAGCAGTACTTC
.,.,TRBJ1-2,TRBV4-3,CASSPSPDIGYGYTF,TGCGCCAGCAGCCCTTCCCCGGACATCGGCTATGGCTACACCTTC
.,.,TRBJ1-4,TRBV2,CASSDVPGPRSEKLFF,TGTGCCAGCAGTGATGTACCGGGCCCAAGGTCGGAAAAACTGTTTTTT
.,.,TRBJ2-5,TRBV7-9,CASSSRLGAGETQYF,TGTGCCAGCAGCTCCCGATTGGGGGCCGGGGAGACCCAGTACTTC
.,TRBD2,TRBJ2-5,TRBV10-3,CAIRGLAGETQYF,TGTGCCATCAGGGGACTAGCGGGGGAGACCCAGTACTTC
.,.,TRBJ2-3,TRBV15,CATSRAVGGSTDTQYF,TGTGCCACCAGCAGGGCTGTCGGGGGCAGCACAGATACGCAGTATTTT
.,TRBD1,TRBJ2-7,TRBV5-1,CASSLKSARDRGTYEQYF,TGCGCCAGCAGCTTGAAGTCGGCTAGGGACAGGGGGACGTACGAGCAGTACTTC
.,.,TRBJ1-2,TRBV6-2/TRBV6-3,CASSLEGIWGYTF,TGTGCCAGCAGTTTGGAGGGTATTTGGGGCTACACCTTC
.,.,TRBJ1-1,TRBV6-5,CASSYSSGSAEAFF,TGTGCCAGCAGTTACTCGTCGGGTAGCGCTGAAGCTTTCTTT
few,.,TRBJ1-1,TRBV13,CASSLGKATEAFF,TGTGCCAGCAGCTTAGGGAAGGCCACTGAAGCTTTCTTT
.,TRBD2,TRBJ2-5,TRBV5-6,CASSSAGGAVAQYF,TGTGCCAGCAGCTCCGCCGGGGGGGCGGTGGCCCAGTACTTC
once,.,TRBJ2-1,TRBV5-5,CASNLVVGEQFF,TGTGCCAGCAATCTAGTGGTGGGTGAGCAGTTCTTC
once,.,TRBJ1-6,TRBV5-6,CASGPGQTNSPLHF,TGTGCCAGCGGACCGGGACAAACTAATTCACCCCTCCACTTT
.,TRBD1,TRBJ1-5,TRBV2,CASSEGQMYSNQPQHF,TGTGCCAGCAGCGAGGGACAGATGTATAGCAATCAGCCCCAGCATTTT
.,.,TRBJ2-2,TRBV7-9,CASSYSGHYTGELFF,TGTGCCAGCAGCTACTCTGGACATTACACCGGGGAGCTGTTTTTT
.,.,TRBJ2-7,TRBV18,CASSPLRGQFSSYEQYF,TGTGCCAGCTCACCACTACGGGGGCAGTTTAGCTCCTACGAGCAGTACTTC
.,.,TRBJ2-5,TRBV29-1,CTTMGLTGETQYF,TGCACCACGATGGGGCTGACCGGGGAGACCCAGTACTTC
.,.,TRBJ1-5,TRBV20-1,CSASRMGERQPQHF,TGCAGTGCTAGTAGGATGGGGGAGAGGCAGCCCCAGCATTTT
once,.,TRBJ1-5,TRBV6-6,CASSYVQGAGNQPQHF,TGTGCCAGCAGTTACGTTCAGGGCGCTGGCAATCAGCCCCAGCATTTT
.,.,TRBJ1-4,TRBV18,CASSSAVPENEKLFF,TGTGCCAGCTCCTCAGCAGTCCCCGAGAATGAAAAACTGTTTTTT
once,.,TRBJ2-2,TRBV2,CASSVHDSPAGELFF,TGTGCCAGCAGTGTCCATGACAGTCCAGCCGGGGAGCTGTTTTTT
.,.,TRBJ1-2,TRBV28,CASRVGQPVIGYTF,TGTGCCAGCAGAGTGGGGCAGCCGGTAATAGGCTACACCTTC
.,TRBD1,TRBJ2-2,TRBV6-4,CASSPGTGDGGGELFF,TGTGCCAGCAGCCCCGGGACAGGGGATGGAGGCGGGGAGCTGTTTTTT
.,.,TRBJ2-2,TRBV21-1,CSLEDPKPGELFF,TGTTCTCTCGAGGACCCTAAGCCCGGGGAGCTGTTTTTT
.,TRBD1,TRBJ2-7,TRBV3-1/TRBV3-2,CASSQGFGQGGEQYF,TGTGCCAGCAGCCAAGGATTTGGACAGGGGGGCGAGCAGTACTTC
.,TRBD1,TRBJ1-5,TRBV24-1,CATIHDPGQANQPQHF,TGTGCCACCATCCACGATCCCGGACAGGCAAATCAGCCCCAGCATTTT
.,.,TRBJ1-3,TRBV2,CASRPGTGTGNTIYF,TGTGCCAGCAGGCCAGGTACAGGGACTGGAAACACCATATATTTT
.,.,TRBJ2-1,TRBV5-4,CASSWTDRNNEQFF,TGTGCCAGCAGCTGGACAGACAGGAACAATGAGCAGTTCTTC
.,.,TRBJ1-2,TRBV3-1/TRBV3-2,CASSQGGSEGYTF,TGTGCCAGCAGCCAAGGGGGATCGGAAGGCTACACCTTC